These 3 T cell receptor beta chains were sequenced from one sample in a study of neurological immune-mediated disorders (dated by TCRdb to the late 2010s). The library was produced with 5' RACE. Sequencing took place on an Illumina HiSeq 2500. TCRdb reprocessed the public reads (quality trimming at Q25 with fastp, clone calling with MiXCR) and kept in-frame beta chains. Every entry covers one CDR3 protein and lists the most common genes and DNA from its rows. For this sample the table gives roughly 76,000 distinct CDR3 sequences, of which approximately 3.4% were detected only once. The ten largest make up 4% to 6.5% of the sample. Sequencing was carried out using PBMCs. The receptors shown here come from a woman aged 45-65 years with multiple sclerosis.

This clonotype showed up many times. The chain is built from TRBV14 and TRBJ2-7; tentatively, D is TRBD2 (5 bases). In germline, CDR1 is SGHDN, CDR2 FVKESK. The ends were cut back, 4 bases at V and 3 bases at J, with 7 bases in the middle. The CDR3 sequence is 12 residues long. The CDR3 nucleotides are TGTGCCAGCAGCCCCCGGGGCTACGAGCAGTACTTC. Protein sequence: CASSPRGYEQYF.

This clonotype was recorded at least ten times. The J gene is TRBJ2-5, the V gene TRBV7-2, with 9 bases fitting TRBD1. The CDR3 covers 14 residues. V shed 2 bases and J 4 bases; nucleotides not matched to a gene: 2. Germline CDR1 SGHTA, CDR2 FQGNSA. Here the CDR3 reads CASSLSQGAETQYF. Written as DNA, the CDR3 is TGTGCCAGCAGCTTATCACAGGGGGCAGAGACCCAGTACTTC.

This clonotype was counted only a few times. This could be a read error, since a much larger clone is one nucleotide away. The CDR3 spells CASSLDKGGYEGYF. CDR3 coding DNA: TGCGCCAGCAGCTTGGATAAGGGGGGCTACGAAGGGTACTTC. The chain uses TRBV5-1 and TRBJ2-7; possibly TRBD1 or TRBD2 for D (6 bases each). Trimming took off 0 bases at V and 12 bases at J, with 19 bases between the two ends. The germline CDR1 and CDR2 sequences are SGHRS and YFSETQ. CDR3 length: 14 amino acids.